Each of the 9 T cell receptor beta chains below was sequenced from the same sample in a study of long-term antiretroviral therapy in people with HIV. Version v3.0 of the immunoSEQ assay ran at survey level. Libraries were prepared by immunoSEQ multiplex PCR; TCRdb keeps only in-frame clonotypes and omits some of them. The sample has roughly 42,000 clones, 75% to 90% seen once. The material was unsorted PBMCs, obtained 3.1 years after starting antiretroviral therapy. The receptors were gathered from a woman in her fifties or sixties with HIV.

The chain has TRBV6-6 and TRBJ1-4; 9 nucleotides agree with TRBD1. V dropped 6 bases and J dropped 7; count of bases not matched to a gene: 6. Germline loops: CDR1 MNHNY, CDR2 SVGAGI (reference sequence). The CDR3 has 14 residues. CDR3 loop: CASRETGGSEKLFF. The CDR3 DNA reads TGTGCCAGCAGGGAAACAGGGGGCAGTGAAAAACTGTTTTTT.

This chain uses TRBV7-3 with TRBJ1-3; D is undetermined. This CDR3 has 15 amino acids. The germline gives CDR1 SGHTA, CDR2 FQGTGA. V was cut by 5 bases and J by 4 bases, with 15 bases left in between. The CDR3 DNA reads as TGTGCCAGCAGCCCCGACCGACAATTCGGAAACACCATATATTTT. Translating gives CASSPDRQFGNTIYF.

This chain joins TRBV9 and TRBJ1-6; 8 nucleotides agree with TRBD1. CDR3 length: 17 residues. The germline CDR1 and CDR2 sequences are SGDLS and YYNGEE. V dropped 3 bases and J dropped 11; count of bases not matched to a gene: 16. CDR3 region: CASSDPGQVSGGPPLHF. The CDR3 nucleotides read TGTGCCAGCAGCGACCCGGGACAGGTTTCGGGGGGCCCACCCCTCCACTTT.

The V call is TRBV5-6, the J call TRBJ1-2; D perhaps matches TRBD1 (5 bases). From germline, CDR1 is SGHDT and CDR2 YYEEEE. V lost 1 base and J 5 bases, leaving 12 bases between the germline ends. There are 14 residues in the CDR3. CDR3 sequence (DNA): TGTGCCAGCAGCTTGCCAGGGCAGGGATATGGCTACACCTTC. This sequence encodes CASSLPGQGYGYTF.

The chain links TRBV30 to TRBJ2-2; D gene uncertain. V lost 1 base and J lost 2, with 8 bases in between. The length of the CDR3 is 14 residues. Germline assignment: CDR1 GTSNPN and CDR2 SVGIG (reference sequence). CDR3 DNA: TGTGCCTGGAGTGGGCAGCCTAACACCGGGGAGCTGTTTTTT. Translation: CAWSGQPNTGELFF.

This clone has a handful of counts. The chain has TRBV7-9 and TRBJ1-1, with D possibly matching TRBD1 (5 bases). V was trimmed by 1 base and J by 0 bases, leaving 9 bases between them. Germline V gene lookup returns CDR1 SEHNR and CDR2 FQNEAQ (reference sequence). CDR3 length: 15 amino acids. CDR3 sequence (DNA): TGTGCCAGCAGCTTAGGTAGGGGAATGAACACTGAAGCTTTCTTT. It specifies CASSLGRGMNTEAFF.

The V and J genes are TRBV27 and TRBJ1-2; no definite D call. Germline values: CDR1 MNHEY, CDR2 SMNVEV (reference sequence). The CDR3 is made up of 14 amino acids. V was cut by 2 bases and J by 4 bases, with 11 bases left in between. CDR3 residues: CASSLVGASYGYTF. CDR3 nucleotides: TGTGCCAGCAGTTTAGTGGGCGCATCCTATGGCTACACCTTC.

This chain connects TRBV9 to TRBJ2-1, with D maybe TRBD1 (6 bases). The germline CDR1 and CDR2 sequences are SGDLS and YYNGEE. The V and J ends lost 1 base and 0 bases respectively, with 11 bases between them. The CDR3 spans 16 residues. The CDR3 nucleotides read TGTGCCAGCAGCGTAAGCGACAGGAGCTCCTACAATGAGCAGTTCTTC. Amino acids: CASSVSDRSSYNEQFF.

The genes are TRBV9 and TRBJ2-1, with 10 bases matching TRBD2. The germline CDR1 and CDR2 sequences are SGDLS and YYNGEE. The CDR3 is made up of 16 amino acids. The V and J ends lost 0 bases and 2 bases, in that order; junction bases with no gene match: 2. The CDR3 DNA follows: TGTGCCAGCAGCGTAGTGAGCGGGGGGGCCTACAATGAGCAGTTCTTC. This translates into CASSVVSGGAYNEQFF.